This T cell receptor beta chain comes out of a study of low-dose radiotherapy and immunotherapy resistance in tumors. Study summary: Cyclophosphamide infusions of 200 mg/m2 came every two weeks, one day before radiation-immunotherapy. A daily 300 mg dose of oral aspirin was taken by patients for four cycles from cycle 1 day 1.

Time point specified: before trial treatment. TRAV- and TRBV-specific primers were used for first-strand cDNA, which covered alpha and beta chains. A constant-region primer paired with the V-primer adapter amplified TCRs over about 20 PCR cycles. In TCRdb, the reads were re-called with MiXCR into one record per CDR3 protein. The data contain about 60,000 distinct CDR3 sequences, roughly 24% of them singletons. This clonotype showed up many times. This CDR3 is 14 amino acids long. Germline lookup yields CDR1 LNHDA and CDR2 SQIVND (reference sequence). V was pared by 5 bases and J by 5 bases, with 15 bases between.

The chain links TRBV19 to TRBJ1-1, with a weak D call TRBD1 (5 bases). Sequencing used PBMCs, obtained before treatment. The receptor's source is a male donor with prostate cancer. The CDR3 sequence: CASSSAGGRTEAFF. CDR3 bases: TGTGCCAGTAGTTCCGCGGGGGGAAGAACTGAAGCTTTCTTT.